This T cell receptor beta chain is from a study of control samples from healthy donors and cancer patients. From germline, CDR1 is MDHEN and CDR2 SYDVKM. There are 15 residues in the CDR3. Trimming stripped 5 bases from V and 6 bases from J, with 17 bases between. The protocol was immunoSEQ multiplex PCR, while the TCRdb copy is restricted to in-frame clones and leaves out a portion. The repertoire holds roughly 86,000 clones, with 91% as singletons. This sequence joins TRBV28 and TRBJ1-5, with a tentative D call TRBD1 (5 bases). Sample: blood. This receptor was obtained from a man aged 30 to 39 in good health. CDR3 nucleotides: TGTGCCAGCAGTCCCGACGGGGCGGAACGTCAGCCCCAGCATTTT. This sequence encodes CASSPDGAERQPQHF.